The 9 T cell receptor beta chains given below trace back to one sample, sequenced in a study of identical twins. Via MiXCR, TCRdb re-called the 5' RACE reads, giving one row per CDR3 protein. The sample consists of hundreds of thousands of distinct CDR3 sequences, less than 9% of them appearing once. These data were also filed under a second study, of yellow fever vaccine responses in identical twins.

Sequencing used PBMCs. These receptors were taken from a woman between 18 and 29 years old in good health.

The CDR3 here is CASSLGPLVDTQYF. CDR3 in DNA: TGCGCCAGCAGCTTGGGGCCGCTTGTGGATACGCAGTATTTT. This chain uses TRBV5-1 with TRBJ2-3, with no clear D. CDR1 is SGHRS, CDR2 YFSETQ, per germline. The CDR3 totals 14 residues. Trimming took 0 bases from V and 6 from J, leaving 11 bases between them.

This clonotype was detected many times. The V call is TRBV3-1, the J call TRBJ1-5; D unclear. Trimming removed 1 base at V and 1 base at J, with 11 bases between. The germline gives CDR1 LGHDT, CDR2 YNNKEL (reference sequence). The CDR3 runs to 16 residues. The CDR3 region is CASSQGSLRSNQPQHF. In nucleotides, the CDR3 is TGTGCCAGCAGCCAAGGGTCTCTTAGGAGCAATCAGCCCCAGCATTTT.

The chain combines TRBV18 with TRBJ2-2; the match to TRBD2 covers 10 bases. Per the germline V gene, CDR1 is KGHSH and CDR2 is LQKENI. The CDR3 contains 18 residues. V gave up 1 base and J gave up 0 bases; unmatched junction bases: 5. The CDR3 DNA sequence: TGTGCCAGCTCACCACTCTCTAGCGGGGGCGCGAACACCGGGGAGCTGTTTTTT. Its protein is CASSPLSSGGANTGELFF.

This clonotype has only a few counts. The J gene is TRBJ1-2, the V gene TRBV28; no firm D call. The CDR3 extends over 11 amino acids. V was clipped by 7 bases and J by 4 bases, with 7 bases between them. Germline CDR1 is MDHEN and CDR2 is SYDVKM. The CDR3 DNA reads as TGTGCCAGCATCGACACCTATGGCTACACCTTC. It encodes CASIDTYGYTF.

CDR3 coding DNA: TGTGCCAGCAGCCTCTTAGGGGGCAGGGCTCTAAGGGGCTACAATGAGCAGTTCTTC. This gives the protein CASSLLGGRALRGYNEQFF. This chain links TRBV14 with TRBJ2-1, with 7 bases matching TRBD1. CDR1 is SGHDN, CDR2 FVKESK, per germline. CDR3 length: 19 amino acids. The J segment lost 3 bases and the V segment lost 4 bases, leaving 18 bases of the junction unmatched.

This clonotype showed up just a few times. This chain uses TRBV13 with TRBJ2-1; D call uncertain. The CDR3 runs to 13 residues. The ends were cut back, 2 bases at V and 6 bases at J, with 8 bases in the middle. Germline CDR1 reads PRHDT; CDR2 reads FYEKMQ (reference sequence). DNA of the CDR3: TGTGCCAGCAGCTTACTCGGTTTCAATGAGCAGTTCTTC. This translates into CASSLLGFNEQFF.

This clonotype was found many times. The chain links TRBV20-1 to TRBJ2-3, with a possible D match to TRBD2 (6 bases). Looked up from germline, CDR1 is DFQATT and CDR2 is SNEGSKA (reference sequence). This CDR3 spans 14 amino acids. V lost 0 bases and J 1 base, leaving 8 bases between the germline ends. The CDR3 here is CSARDGGGTDTQYF. CDR3 DNA sequence: TGCAGTGCTAGAGATGGAGGGGGCACAGATACGCAGTATTTT.

The chain joins TRBV10-3 to TRBJ2-7, with 9 bases aligning to TRBD1. The CDR3 contains 18 residues. Per germline, CDR1 ENHRY and CDR2 SYGVKD. V shed 2 bases, J shed 7 bases, and the junction held 18 bases outside the gene matches. The CDR3 DNA follows: TGTGCCATCAGTGAGATCGCGCGTTCGGGACAGGGTGGGTTGGAGCAGTACTTC. Protein product: CAISEIARSGQGGLEQYF.

The chain combines TRBV5-1 with TRBJ1-5; D is perhaps TRBD1 (5 bases). Germline V gene sequence: CDR1 SGHRS, CDR2 YFSETQ. This CDR3 is 14 amino acids long. Trimming left V 7 bases short and J 4 bases short, with 15 bases between. The CDR3 spells CASRLETENQPQHF. CDR3 nucleotide sequence: TGCGCCAGCCGATTAGAGACAGAGAATCAGCCCCAGCATTTT.